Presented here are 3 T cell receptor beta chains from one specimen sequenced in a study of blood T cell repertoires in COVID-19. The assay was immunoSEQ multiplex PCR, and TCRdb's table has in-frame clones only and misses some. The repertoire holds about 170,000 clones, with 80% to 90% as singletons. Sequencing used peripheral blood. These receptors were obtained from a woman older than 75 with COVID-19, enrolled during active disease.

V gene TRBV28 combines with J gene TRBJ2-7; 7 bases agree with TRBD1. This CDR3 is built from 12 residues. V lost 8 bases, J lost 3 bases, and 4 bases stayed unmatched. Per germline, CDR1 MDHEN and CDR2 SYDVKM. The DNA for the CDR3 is TGTGCCAGCGAGACAGGGAGCTACGAGCAGTACTTC. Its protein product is CASETGSYEQYF. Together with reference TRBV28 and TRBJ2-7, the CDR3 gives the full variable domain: DVKVTQSSRYLVKRTGEKVFLECVQDMDHENMFWYRQDPGLGLRLIYFSYDVKMKEKGDIPEGYSVSREKKERFSLILESASTNQTSMYLCASETGSYEQYFGPGTRLTVT.

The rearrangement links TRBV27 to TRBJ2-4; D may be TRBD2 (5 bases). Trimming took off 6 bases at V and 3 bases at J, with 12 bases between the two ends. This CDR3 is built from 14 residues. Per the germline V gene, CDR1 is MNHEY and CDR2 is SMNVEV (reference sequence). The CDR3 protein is CASRVLGSKNIQYF. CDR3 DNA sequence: TGTGCCAGCAGGGTATTGGGGAGCAAAAACATTCAGTACTTC.

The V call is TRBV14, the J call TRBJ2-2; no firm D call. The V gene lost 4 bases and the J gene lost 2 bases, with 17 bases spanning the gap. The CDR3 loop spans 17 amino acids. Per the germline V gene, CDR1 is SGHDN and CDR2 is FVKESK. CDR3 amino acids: CASSPRLLALNTGELFF. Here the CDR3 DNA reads TGTGCCAGCAGCCCCCGTTTGTTAGCCCTTAACACCGGGGAGCTGTTTTTT.